The entry below gives a single T cell receptor (beta chain) sequence along with its context. This specimen comes from a study of blood T cell repertoires in COVID-19. Overall study: The United States, Italy and Spain supplied acute and convalescent COVID-19 samples. In each case, the material was cDNA or gDNA derived from T cells, B-cell-depleted T cells, or PBMCs.

The assay was immunoSEQ multiplex PCR, and TCRdb's table has in-frame clones only and misses some. The sample has 120,000 or so clones, about 83% seen once; the top ten hold about 11%. The sample taken for sequencing was peripheral blood. This clonotype was sampled from a man aged 55-75 years with acute or convalescent COVID-19.

CDR3 sequence reads: CASSSSGTGTYYGYTF. CDR3 nucleotide sequence: TGTGCCAGCAGTTCCTCCGGGACAGGGACCTACTATGGCTACACCTTC. This chain joins TRBV27 and TRBJ1-2, with TRBD1 matching 9 bases. The J segment lost 3 bases and the V segment lost 4 bases, leaving 9 bases of the junction unmatched. CDR3 size: 16 residues. The germline V gene has CDR1 MNHEY and CDR2 SMNVEV (reference sequence).